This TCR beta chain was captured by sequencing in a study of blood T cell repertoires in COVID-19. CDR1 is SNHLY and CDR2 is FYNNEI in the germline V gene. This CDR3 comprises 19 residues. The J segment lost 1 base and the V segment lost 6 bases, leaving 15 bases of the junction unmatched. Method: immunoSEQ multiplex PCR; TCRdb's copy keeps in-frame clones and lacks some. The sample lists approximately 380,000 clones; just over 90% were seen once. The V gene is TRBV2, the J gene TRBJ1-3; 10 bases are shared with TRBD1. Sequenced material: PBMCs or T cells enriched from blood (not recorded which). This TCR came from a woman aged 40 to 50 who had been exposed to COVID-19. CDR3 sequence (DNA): TGTGCCAGCAGCGAGCCTAAGGGACAGGGGTCCTTTTCTGGAAACACCATATATTTT. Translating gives CASSEPKGQGSFSGNTIYF.